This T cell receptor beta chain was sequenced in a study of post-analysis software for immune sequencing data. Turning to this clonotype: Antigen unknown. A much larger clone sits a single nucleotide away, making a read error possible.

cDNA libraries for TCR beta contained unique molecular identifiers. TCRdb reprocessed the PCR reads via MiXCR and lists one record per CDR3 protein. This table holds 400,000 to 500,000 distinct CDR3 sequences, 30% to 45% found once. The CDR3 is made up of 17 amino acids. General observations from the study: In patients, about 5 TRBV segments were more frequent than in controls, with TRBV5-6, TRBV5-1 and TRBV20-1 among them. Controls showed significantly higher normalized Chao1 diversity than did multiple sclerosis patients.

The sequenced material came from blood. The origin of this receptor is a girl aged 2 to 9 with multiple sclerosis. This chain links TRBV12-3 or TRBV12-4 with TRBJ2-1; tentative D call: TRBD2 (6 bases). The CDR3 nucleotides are TGTGCCAGCAGTTTTCTTAGGGACTCAAACCTCCCCAATGAGCAGGTCTTC. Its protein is CASSFLRDSNLPNEQVF.